Detailed here is one T cell receptor beta chain. Its antigen remains unidentified. There are no base qualities to consult, and no much larger clone falls within one base. The data belong to a study of cytomegalovirus exposure and HLA in healthy donors (dated by TCRdb to about 2017). General notes on the study: According to an earlier analysis of a few hundred of the donors, some 170 million T cells yielded over 90 million unique TCR beta sequences and about 300 Gb of sequence data. In the later analysis, no new phenotypic data were used to find candidate immune exposures; instead, reliance was placed on TCR beta sequences and their occurrence across donors. To study patterns of TCR occurrence, a later analysis re-analyzed previously published TCR beta repertoires from 500 to 850 donors and added high-resolution HLA genotyping. Among about 410 genotyped donors of the cohort, an average of approximately 240,000 unique TCR beta nucleotide sequences was sequenced per donor, of which about 18% were non-productive. The number of donors typed differed by locus, with about 629-630 for A, B, C, DRB1 and DQB1, approximately 500 for DQA1, 600 to 610 for DPA1, and some 470 for DPB1. The study profiled the T cell repertoires of hundreds of subjects by immunosequencing and related them to cytomegalovirus serostatus. HLA typing covered class I and class II loci at four-digit resolution. Along with the approximately 700-subject first cohort, a separate validation cohort of over a hundred different subjects was used. An earlier analysis of fewer than 700 of the donors applied high-throughput TCR beta sequencing to assess whether each TCR beta V gene segment acted as functional or pseudogenic. Every discovery cohort repertoire had been produced on one sequencing platform. The aim of the study was to test whether cataloging public T cell receptors could identify signatures of past pathogen exposure. A later genetic analysis used genome-wide SNP genotypes for about three fifths of the 666 donors, treating that subset as a discovery cohort. A handful of DR-DQ haplotypes were handled as single units for association and clustering because linkage in the cohort was strong. High-throughput TCR immunosequencing, statistical association of individual TCRs with disease status, and machine learning were combined to predict cytomegalovirus infection status. An early release that covered around 590 HLA-typed donors contained about 290 gigabases of sequencing data and roughly 84 million unique TCR sequences. Donor age, sex, ethnicity and CMV serostatus were collected together with the repertoire data. The genetic ancestry cluster associated with self-reported Caucasian donors included 81% of the roughly 390 genotyped donors. General conclusions and limits of the study: The presence/absence analyses assumed that sequencing depth was roughly uniform across donors, and that assumption may not be true. Compared with equally common non-associated chains, HLA-associated TCR beta chains in a later analysis were more clonally expanded and had lower generation probabilities. The classifier was reported to diagnose cytomegalovirus status with high specificity and sensitivity in both the original and validation cohorts. HLA typing was unavailable for some donors at each locus, so association tests used only the typed subset. A later analysis found that TCR association rates varied across HLA loci, with DRB1 alleles showing the most associated TCRs and HLA-C alleles the fewest. A later analysis reported that several top co-occurrence clusters appeared linked to parvovirus B19, influenza, CMV and Epstein-Barr virus. A group of highly shared sequence variants was considered likely to be a technical artifact of the sequencing pipeline. In an earlier analysis of roughly 500 of the donors, most TCR beta V segments appeared in productive rearrangements about 87% or about 30% of the time, broadly matching IMGT annotations. Immune exposure information for the cohort was limited to CMV serostatus. A later genetic analysis associated a missense DCLRE1C variant with V-gene and J-gene trimming of TCR beta chains, and an independent cohort replicated the association. Assigning TCR associations to individual alleles was difficult when HLA alleles, especially DR and DQ, strongly co-occurred. Because counts were too low, about 15 rarely observed V segments, including chromosome 9 orphons, were left out of the earlier analysis of a few hundred of the donors. The authors suggested that the approach could potentially be generalized to other disease states and immunological phenotypes. Specific HLA alleles were associated with more than 15,000 TCR beta sequences at a false discovery rate of 0.05 in a later analysis. The cohort was sequenced for TCR beta chains only, and without alpha or paired-chain data the features that could be detected were limited. In vitro tests confirmed that a few of the cytomegalovirus-associated TCR beta chains recognize cytomegalovirus antigens. In a later genetic analysis, fewer N-insertions in productive TCRs were reported among donors in an Asian-associated ancestry cluster than the roughly 670-donor mean. A further reported finding was that TCR beta sequences accurately predicted the HLA-A and HLA-B alleles for most subjects in the first cohort. The study gave a list of 150 to 200 TCR beta chains associated with cytomegalovirus. According to a later analysis, most CMV-associated TCR beta chains appeared to be HLA-restricted, and the HLA associations seemed to be driven largely by CMV exposure. Across donors, most TCR sequences were observed very rarely, whereas some public TCRs were present in many individuals. Linkage disequilibrium might explain the correlated functional status among segregating V segments, but an unknown experimental factor could not be excluded.

In total, around 600 healthy bone marrow donors made up the cohort. Cohort members were all nominally healthy when sampled, although unrecorded immune exposures were likely present. The donor was CMV seronegative and was included in the group of a few hundred seronegative cohort members. Every donor gave a peripheral blood sample, and the peripheral blood mononuclear cells from that sample were used for TCR beta sequencing. The Qiagen DNeasy Blood Extraction Kit was used to extract genomic DNA from the blood cell samples. The library was generated by the immunoSEQ multiplex PCR assay. For the multiplex PCR, a mixture combining 60 forward primers for TCR Vbeta segments and 13 reverse primers for TCR Jbeta segments was used. A multiplex PCR assay on genomic DNA amplified the CDR3 region of rearranged TCR beta genes. The amplified TCR beta libraries were sequenced on the Illumina HiSeq System as 87-base-pair reads. Per the original workflow: A later analysis counted some 74 million unique TCR beta chains across the 666 repertoires, and some 11 million of these chains were shared by at least two donors. Raw reads were error-corrected and collapsed into unique sequences with a nearest-neighbor algorithm that merged closely related sequences to remove PCR and sequencing errors. Alignment of CDR3 sequences to IMGT reference sequences was used to assign V, D and J gene segments. For a sequence to be retained, at least a six-nucleotide match to both a V gene segment and a J gene segment was required. Rearrangements were called productive when the CDR3 lacked stop codons and stayed in frame with V and J; all others were non-productive. CDR3 was defined according to IMGT convention as the region running from the second conserved V-encoded cysteine to the conserved J-encoded phenylalanine. The earlier analysis of about 610 of the donors excluded any sequence lacking an unambiguous match to a single V gene segment. In an earlier analysis of roughly 500 of the donors, V segments were called functional above 56.7% productive rearrangements and were called segregating when the between-donor standard deviation exceeded 5%. A statistical classification framework was built for diagnosing cytomegalovirus status from the catalog of TCR beta chain sequences. V and J gene assignment, in a later analysis, came from comparing TCR nucleotide sequences with IMGT/GENE-DB human TR gene sequences. A later analysis assigned CDR3 sequences and most-parsimonious VDJ recombination scenarios with the TCRdist pipeline. In a later analysis, each TCR beta chain was defined by its CDR3 amino acid sequence together with its V-gene family, and reads lacking a unique V-gene family were excluded. To address suspected cross-contamination and a sequencing artifact, a later analysis removed 550 to 750 highly shared, low-generation-probability nucleotide sequences. In a later analysis, a clonal expansion index was calculated for each public chain from normalized within-repertoire ranks of inferred template counts. Generation probabilities in a later analysis came from a VDJ recombination model fitted to out-of-frame rearrangements, and those results were checked against IGoR. In a later analysis, TCR-TCR, TCR-HLA and TCR-CMV co-occurrence was scored with hypergeometric tests, and a repertoire-size bias correction was applied to TCR pairs. In a later analysis, false discovery rates were estimated by permuting HLA or CMV assignments 20 times. In a later analysis, co-occurring TCRs were grouped using DBSCAN, and TCRdist sequence similarity was added for clustering within HLA-allele-positive subsets. For co-occurrence clustering, repertoires with fewer than 30,000 or more than 120,000 public chains were excluded, along with 5 or 6 repertoires with anomalous nucleotide sharing. TCRdb obtained this table from immuneACCESS and retained in-frame rearrangements with V and J assigned. These tables miss some clones; where compared with another copy, unresolved V genes account for less than half of the shortfall, and the remainder is unexplained. The D gene and trimming were derived from the DNA, and the V and J assignments and clone size from that table. This sample comprises some 150,000 clones, approximately 76% of them detected only once. The top ten constitute over 1.1% of the sample.

Sequences were obtained from PBMCs. The clonotype was recovered from a man between 60 and 75 years old in good health and CMV-seronegative.

Here the CDR3 is given as CASSLAFREGNYGYTF. The nucleotide sequence reads as follows: TGCGCCAGCAGCTTGGCCTTCAGGGAGGGAAACTATGGCTACACCTTC. This receptor chain uses TRBV5-1 and TRBJ1-2; the best D guess is TRBD1, with 5 bases matching. Including cysteine and phenylalanine, the CDR3 has 16 amino acids. Left in the record is the CDR3 DNA by itself, 48 bases read in frame from the first base. V loses 0 bases, J loses 2 bases, and the germline ends lie 14 bases apart. Per the germline V gene, SGHRS is the CDR1 and YFSETQ is the CDR2.